A single sample gave rise to the 24 T cell receptor beta chains below, sequenced in a study of CD8+ T cells in alopecia areata. Treatment defined: oral pan-JAK inhibitor, 5-10 mg twice daily. It was cDNA, reverse transcribed from extracted RNA, that served as the sequencing template. Clones were read by immunoSEQ multiplex PCR, and TCRdb kept only the in-frame ones, dropping some. The top ten hold around a quarter of the sample, which has 90,000 to 120,000 clones, around 84% seen once. The input for sequencing was CD8+ T cells sorted from blood, taken at week 24, from a patient treated with tofacitinib. All receptors come from a human donor with alopecia areata.

The chain couples TRBV27 to TRBJ2-3; D uncertain. V was pared by 11 bases and J by 0 bases, with 12 bases between. From germline, CDR1 is MNHEY and CDR2 SMNVEV (reference sequence). This CDR3 comprises 13 residues. CDR3 region: CAVKTLSTDTQYF. The CDR3 bases are TGTGCCGTCAAGACGCTTAGCACAGATACGCAGTATTTT.

Points on this clone: One junction end disagrees with the germline gene, perhaps due to a read error. The gene calls are TRBV7-7 and TRBJ2-1, with D possibly being TRBD1 or TRBD2 (5 bases each). This CDR3 has 15 amino acids. Germline-derived CDR1 and CDR2 are SSHAT and FNYEAQ (reference sequence). The CDR3 DNA is TGTGCTAGCAGCTCCAAGGGACCACCCTTCGATGAGCAGTTCTTC. Protein sequence: CASSSKGPPFDEQFF.

The chain recombines TRBV4-1 with TRBJ2-7, with TRBD2 matching over 7 bases. The ends lost 6 bases at V and 2 bases at J; junction bases unmatched: 10. CDR3 length: 15 amino acids. The germline V gene encodes CDR1 MGHRA and CDR2 YSYEKL. CDR3 sequence: CASSHTSEETYEQYF. The CDR3 DNA sequence: TGCGCCAGCAGTCACACTAGCGAAGAGACCTACGAGCAGTACTTC.

This clone was picked up a small number of times. The chain recombines TRBV2 with TRBJ2-3; D is unresolved. Trimming removed 2 bases at V and 8 bases at J, with 17 bases between. This CDR3 region has 15 residues. The V gene's germline CDR1 is SNHLY and CDR2 FYNNEI. The CDR3 DNA sequence: TGTGCCAGCAGTGAAACGTCGGTCCTTCCCGGTACGCAGTATTTT. It encodes CASSETSVLPGTQYF.

The CDR3 DNA is TGTGCCAGTAGTCCTGGGCCGGGGGATACGCAGTATTTT. The encoded protein is CASSPGPGDTQYF. The chain uses TRBV19 and TRBJ2-3; TRBD2 is a possible D gene (5 bases). Trimming shortened V by 5 bases and J by 6 bases, and 12 bases separated the two germline ends. This CDR3 spans 13 amino acids. Per the germline V gene, CDR1 is LNHDA and CDR2 is SQIVND (reference sequence).

V and J are TRBV6-5 and TRBJ2-7; no clear D gene. Trimming removed 5 bases at V and 3 bases at J, with 8 bases between. Germline values: CDR1 MNHEY, CDR2 SVGAGI. The CDR3 extends over 12 amino acids. Here the CDR3 DNA reads TGTGCCAGCAGTGCAGACAACTACGAGCAGTACTTC. This encodes CASSADNYEQYF.

The rearrangement uses TRBV11-2 and TRBJ2-1; D is perhaps TRBD1 or TRBD2 (5 bases each). Trimming shortened V by 5 bases and J by 10 bases, and 12 bases separated the two germline ends. The CDR3 length is 12 residues. Germline V gives CDR1 SGHAT, CDR2 FQNNGV. The CDR3 protein is CASSPQGREQFF. The CDR3 DNA reads TGTGCCAGCAGCCCCCAGGGACGGGAGCAGTTCTTC.

This chain connects TRBV5-4 to TRBJ2-5, with D maybe TRBD2 (6 bases). Trimming removed 3 bases at V and 2 bases at J, with 11 bases between. Germline CDR1 reads SGHNT; CDR2 reads YYREEE (reference sequence). This CDR3 is 14 amino acids long. Here the CDR3 reads CASSSKGLQETQYF. CDR3 DNA: TGTGCCAGCAGCTCGAAGGGACTTCAAGAGACCCAGTACTTC. The full variable domain, its missing parts supplied by reference TRBV5-4 and TRBJ2-5, is ETGVTQSPTHLIKTRGQQVTLRCSSQSGHNTVSWYQQALGQGPQFIFQYYREEENGRGNFPPRFSGLQFPNYSSELNVNALELDDSALYLCASSSKGLQETQYFGPGTRLLVL.

The chain carries TRBV5-6 and TRBJ2-7; 12 bases match TRBD2. Per the germline V gene, CDR1 is SGHDT and CDR2 is YYEEEE. This CDR3 is 17 amino acids long. Germline trimming cut 0 bases from V and 0 bases from J; bases unmatched to any gene: 4. CDR3 coding DNA: TGTGCCAGCAGCTTGGGACTAGCGGGGGCTCGCTCCTACGAGCAGTACTTC. Translated, it gives CASSLGLAGARSYEQYF.

At least ten counts were recorded for this clone. Given a far larger clone just one base away, this is likely a sequencing read error. This same CDR3 is encoded by further DNA sequences in the sample. The chain couples TRBV7-9 to TRBJ1-2; 8 nucleotides match TRBD1. The V segment lost 5 bases and the J segment 5 bases; nucleotides outside the gene matches: 10. From germline, CDR1 is SEHNR and CDR2 FQNEAQ (reference sequence). The CDR3 is 15 amino acids. The CDR3 loop reads CASSQDRTGQYGYTF. Written as DNA, the CDR3 is TGTGCCAGCAGCCAAGATAGGACAGGGCAATATGGCTACACCTTC.

The chain is built from TRBV6-5 and TRBJ2-7, with a weak D call TRBD2 (5 bases). Trimming left V 5 bases short and J 3 bases short, with 14 bases between. The CDR3 contains 14 residues. In germline, CDR1 is MNHEY, CDR2 SVGAGI. CDR3 protein: CASSPSTRDYEQYF. DNA for the CDR3: TGTGCCAGCAGTCCATCCACCCGGGACTACGAGCAGTACTTC.

CDR3 nucleotide sequence: TGTGCCAGCGAACTCCCGAGACGAGGGGGAAAGACCCAGTACTTC. Its translation: CASELPRRGGKTQYF. This sequence joins TRBV7-8 and TRBJ2-5, with a possible D match to TRBD1 (6 bases). Trimming took 8 bases from V and 6 from J, leaving 22 bases between them. Germline V CDR1 and CDR2: SGHVS, FQNEAQ. The CDR3 sequence is 15 residues long.

The V and J genes are TRBV5-6 and TRBJ2-1, with a possible D match to TRBD2 (5 bases). CDR3 size: 14 residues. Germline V gene data show CDR1 as SGHDT and CDR2 as YYEEEE. Between the trimmed V and J ends, which lost 2 bases and 3 bases, there was a span of 9 bases. As DNA, the CDR3 is TGTGCCAGCAGCTTACCGGGGATCTACAATGAGCAGTTCTTC. Protein: CASSLPGIYNEQFF.

Here the CDR3 reads CASSARQYSEQYF. The CDR3 DNA is TGTGCCAGCAGCGCGCGCCAGTACAGCGAGCAGTACTTC. The chain is built from TRBV25-1 and TRBJ2-7; D call uncertain. There are 13 residues in the CDR3. The V gene lost 6 bases and the J gene lost 6 bases, with 15 bases spanning the gap. Germline values: CDR1 MGHDK, CDR2 SYGVNS.

J is TRBJ2-3 and V is TRBV27; 7 bases agree with TRBD2. CDR1 is MNHEY and CDR2 is SMNVEV in the germline V gene (reference sequence). The CDR3 contains 12 residues. V lost 4 bases and J lost 8; bases outside the gene matches: 3. The CDR3 is CASSSPSGTQYF. Here the CDR3 DNA reads TGTGCCAGCAGTTCCCCTAGCGGTACGCAGTATTTT.

The chain carries TRBV29-1 and TRBJ2-1; tentative D call: TRBD1 (5 bases). The germline V and J ends were trimmed by 3 bases and 6 bases, with 15 bases remaining between them. CDR3 size: 14 residues. Germline V gene lookup returns CDR1 SQVTM and CDR2 ANQGSEA. CDR3 in DNA: TGCAGCGTTGATGGGGCGCTTGGTATCAATGAGCAGTTCTTC. Encoded protein: CSVDGALGINEQFF.

The rearrangement links TRBV19 to TRBJ1-2; no firm D call. V was trimmed by 7 bases and J by 4 bases, leaving 7 bases between them. Germline V lookup: CDR1 LNHDA, CDR2 SQIVND (reference sequence). CDR3 length: 11 amino acids. The DNA of the CDR3 is TGTGCCAGTACTGGAGCCTATGGCTACACCTTC. It translates to CASTGAYGYTF.

The gene calls are TRBV7-9 and TRBJ2-1; 10 nucleotides align to TRBD1. V dropped 4 bases and J dropped 6; count of bases not matched to a gene: 6. This CDR3 has 15 amino acids. Germline V gives CDR1 SEHNR, CDR2 FQNEAQ (reference sequence). Written as DNA, the CDR3 is TGTGCCAGCAGCTCAAGTTGGACAGGGGGCAATGAGCAGTTCTTC. This translates into CASSSSWTGGNEQFF. The full variable domain, completed using reference TRBV7-9 and TRBJ2-1, is DTGVSQNPRHKITKRGQNVTFRCDPISEHNRLYWYRQTLGQGPEFLTYFQNEAQLEKSRLLSDRFSAERPKGSFSTLEIQRTEQGDSAMYLCASSSSWTGGNEQFFGPGTRLTVL.

The rearrangement uses TRBV7-9 and TRBJ2-3; D unresolved. Trimming removed 4 bases at V and 4 bases at J, with 18 bases between. Germline V gene lookup returns CDR1 SEHNR and CDR2 FQNEAQ (reference sequence). This CDR3 contains 16 residues. This chain's CDR3 is CASSSASTPAADTQYF. For the CDR3, the DNA is TGTGCCAGCAGCTCCGCTTCGACCCCTGCTGCAGATACGCAGTATTTT.

The chain links TRBV29-1 to TRBJ1-2, with a weak D call TRBD1 (6 bases). Trimming stripped 6 bases from V and 1 base from J, with 18 bases between. The germline V gene has CDR1 SQVTM and CDR2 ANQGSEA. This CDR3 contains 15 residues. The CDR3 loop reads CSVAGAGHLNYGYTF. In nucleotides, the CDR3 is TGCAGCGTCGCCGGGGCGGGACACCTTAACTATGGCTACACCTTC.

The chain has TRBV13 and TRBJ2-7; D is uncertain. V lost 0 bases, J lost 6 bases, and 12 bases lay in between. Per germline, CDR1 PRHDT and CDR2 FYEKMQ (reference sequence). This CDR3 region has 14 residues. The chain's CDR3 is CASSLGGRSGEQYF. CDR3 sequence (DNA): TGTGCCAGCAGCTTAGGTGGACGGTCAGGCGAGCAGTACTTC. The entire variable domain, with the rest obtained from reference TRBV13 and TRBJ2-7, is as follows: AAGVIQSPRHLIKEKRETATLKCYPIPRHDTVYWYQQGPGQDPQFLISFYEKMQSDKGSIPDRFSAQQFSDYHSELNMSSLELGDSALYFCASSLGGRSGEQYFGPGTRLTVT.

This chain uses TRBV2 with TRBJ2-7; 8 positions agree with TRBD1. The length of the CDR3 is 15 residues. The V gene end was trimmed by 6 bases and the J gene end by 2 bases; junction bases not matched to a gene: 9. CDR1 and CDR2 from the germline V gene are SNHLY and FYNNEI. For the CDR3, the DNA is TGTGCCAGCAGCCTCGGACAGGGTAGGACCTACGAGCAGTACTTC. Translated: CASSLGQGRTYEQYF.

The chain recombines TRBV7-9 with TRBJ2-1; 9 bases map to TRBD2. The V segment lost 1 base and the J segment 7 bases; nucleotides outside the gene matches: 2. The germline V gene has CDR1 SEHNR and CDR2 FQNEAQ (reference sequence). The CDR3 has 14 residues. The DNA of the CDR3 is TGTGCCAGCAGCTTAGGACTAGCGGTGAATGAGCAGTTCTTC. Translated: CASSLGLAVNEQFF.

The genes are TRBV11-2 and TRBJ2-3; D may correspond to TRBD1 or TRBD2 (7 bases each). Germline CDR1 and CDR2: SGHAT and FQNNGV. This CDR3 spans 12 amino acids. The CDR3, as DNA: TGTGCTGCCCAGGGGGGGTCAGATACGCAGTATTTT. This gives the protein CAAQGGSDTQYF.